The TCR beta chain under discussion was sequenced for a study of vaccination and CD4 T cells after COVID-19. Across the study: Convalescent patients were SARS-CoV-2 positive by nasal swab PCR; several mild, one severe.

The assay that was used to sequence DNA from cultured CD4+ T cells was the Oncomine TCR Beta short-read assay. TCRdb re-called the PCR reads through MiXCR, storing one row per CDR3 protein. This table holds 12,000 to 15,000 distinct CDR3 sequences, less than 55% found once. The germline CDR1 and CDR2 sequences are SGHAT and FQDESV (reference sequence). The V end lost 5 bases, the J end lost 0 bases, and 8 bases lay between the germline ends. This CDR3 is 15 amino acids long. Sample treatment: approximately nine-day PBMC culture with coronavirus spike peptide pools or control peptides (ViraFEST assay). For this clonotype: Its antigen is currently unknown.

This chain connects TRBV11-1 to TRBJ2-6; D might be TRBD2 (5 bases). The source is a human donor who had recovered from COVID-19. Sample: CD4+ T cells from blood, cultured in vitro. CDR3 sequence reads: CASSPGYSGANVLTF. The CDR3 region has the DNA TGTGCCAGCAGCCCGGGGTACTCTGGGGCCAACGTCCTGACTTTC.